This T cell receptor (beta chain) was identified during a study of shared clonotypes between healthy human individuals. Produced via immunoSEQ multiplex PCR; TCRdb's table is partial and in-frame only. The sample consists of about 820,000 clones, around 92% of them appearing once. Naive CD8 cells were CD45RO-negative, positively selected for CCR7, excluding terminally differentiated effector memory CD45RA+ cells. Germline CDR1 is LNHNV and CDR2 is YYDKDF (reference sequence). The CDR3 extends over 14 amino acids. V was pared by 5 bases and J by 4 bases, with 4 bases of the junction left unmatched. V usage is TRBV15 and J usage is TRBJ1-1; 10 nucleotides line up with TRBD1. The sequence derives from a man aged 25-45 years in good health. The sample was naive CD8+ T cells sorted from blood. CDR3 nucleotides: TGTGCCACCAGCCCGGACAGGGGGGGCACTGAAGCTTTCTTT. Its translation is CATSPDRGGTEAFF.